The T cell receptor beta chain described here comes from a study of control samples from healthy donors and cancer patients. CDR3 size: 12 residues. Trimming left V 1 base short and J 4 bases short, with 4 bases between. Germline V gene sequence: CDR1 SEHNR, CDR2 FQNEAQ (reference sequence). Sequenced by immunoSEQ multiplex PCR; TCRdb stores in-frame clones only, minus some. The sample lists 40,000 to 50,000 clones, less than 95% occurring once. The sequence derives from a man between 60 and 75 years old in good health. V usage is TRBV7-9 and J usage is TRBJ1-2; D call uncertain. Material for sequencing was blood. The DNA of the CDR3 is TGTGCCAGCAGCTTAGTGAGCTATGGCTACACCTTC. Its protein is CASSLVSYGYTF. The full variable domain, rest sourced from reference TRBV7-9 and TRBJ1-2, is DTGVSQNPRHKITKRGQNVTFRCDPISEHNRLYWYRQTLGQGPEFLTYFQNEAQLEKSRLLSDRFSAERPKGSFSTLEIQRTEQGDSAMYLCASSLVSYGYTFGSGTRLTVV.